This T cell receptor beta chain appears in the sequencing data of a study of identical twins. The CDR3 has 15 amino acids. J lost 2 bases, V lost 3 bases, and 2 bases had no gene match. TCRdb re-called the 5' RACE reads through MiXCR, storing one row per CDR3 protein. The sample yields 450,000 or so distinct CDR3 sequences, approximately 25% seen once. Another study also made use of these data, one on T cells expressing NK-cell markers. As that report states: Once again these clonotypes came out on top in the CD3+CD56-NKG2C+ fraction of a few donors.

Sequencing used CD4+ T cells sorted from blood. The chain uses TRBV12-3 or TRBV12-4 and TRBJ2-7, with 12 bases fitting TRBD2. The TCR was taken from a woman aged 18-29 years in good health. The CDR3 is CASSFLAGGPYEQYF. The CDR3 region has the DNA TGTGCCAGCAGTTTTCTAGCGGGAGGGCCCTACGAGCAGTACTTC.